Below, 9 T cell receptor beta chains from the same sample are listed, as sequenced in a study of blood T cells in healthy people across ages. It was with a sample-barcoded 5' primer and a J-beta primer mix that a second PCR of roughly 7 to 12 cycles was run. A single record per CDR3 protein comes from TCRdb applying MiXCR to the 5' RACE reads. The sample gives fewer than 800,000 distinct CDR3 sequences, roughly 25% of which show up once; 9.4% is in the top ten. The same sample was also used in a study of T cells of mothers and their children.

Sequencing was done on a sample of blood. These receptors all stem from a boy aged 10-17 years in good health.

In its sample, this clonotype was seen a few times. CDR3 protein: CASSYRDGNYEQYF. The DNA of the CDR3 is TGTGCCAGCAGTTACCGGGACGGAAACTACGAGCAGTACTTC. V gene TRBV6-5 combines with J gene TRBJ2-7, with D possibly being TRBD1 or TRBD2 (5 bases each). V was trimmed by 2 bases and J by 3 bases, leaving 11 bases between them. Germline V gene data show CDR1 as MNHEY and CDR2 as SVGAGI. There are 14 residues in the CDR3.

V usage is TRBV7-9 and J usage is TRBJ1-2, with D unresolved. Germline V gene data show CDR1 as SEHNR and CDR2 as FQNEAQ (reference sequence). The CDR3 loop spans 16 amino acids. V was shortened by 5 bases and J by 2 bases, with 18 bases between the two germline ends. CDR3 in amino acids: CASSPVRDPANYGYTF. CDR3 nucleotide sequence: TGTGCCAGCAGCCCGGTTAGGGATCCAGCCAACTATGGCTACACCTTC.

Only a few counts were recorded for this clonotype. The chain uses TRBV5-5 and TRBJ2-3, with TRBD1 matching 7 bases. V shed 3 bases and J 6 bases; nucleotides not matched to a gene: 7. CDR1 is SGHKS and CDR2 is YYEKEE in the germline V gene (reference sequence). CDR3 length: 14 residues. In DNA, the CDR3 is TGTGCCAGCAGCTGGGACAAGGGGGCCGATACGCAGTATTTT. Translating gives CASSWDKGADTQYF.

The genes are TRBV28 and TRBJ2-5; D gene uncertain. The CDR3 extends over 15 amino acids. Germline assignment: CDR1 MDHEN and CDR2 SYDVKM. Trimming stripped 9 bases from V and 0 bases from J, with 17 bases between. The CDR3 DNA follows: TGTGCCAGGACCCGAGCGTCTTCATACCAAGAGACCCAGTACTTC. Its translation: CARTRASSYQETQYF.

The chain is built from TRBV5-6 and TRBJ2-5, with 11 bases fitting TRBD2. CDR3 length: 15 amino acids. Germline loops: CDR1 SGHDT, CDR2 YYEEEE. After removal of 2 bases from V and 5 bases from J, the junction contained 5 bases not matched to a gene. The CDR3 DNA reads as TGTGCCAGCAGCTTATCTAGCGGGAGGCCTGAGACCCAGTACTTC. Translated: CASSLSSGRPETQYF. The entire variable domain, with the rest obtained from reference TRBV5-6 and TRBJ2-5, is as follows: DAGVTQSPTHLIKTRGQQVTLRCSPKSGHDTVSWYQQALGQGPQFIFQYYEEEERQRGNFPDRFSGHQFPNYSSELNVNALLLGDSALYLCASSLSSGRPETQYFGPGTRLLVL.

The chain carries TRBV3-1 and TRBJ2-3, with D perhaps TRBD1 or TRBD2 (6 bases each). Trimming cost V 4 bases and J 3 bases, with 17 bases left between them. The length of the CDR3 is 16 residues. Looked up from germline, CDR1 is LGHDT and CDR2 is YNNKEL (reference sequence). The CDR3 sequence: CASSPLGQGRTDTQYF. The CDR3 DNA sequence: TGTGCCAGCAGCCCCCTTGGGCAGGGGAGGACAGATACGCAGTATTTT.

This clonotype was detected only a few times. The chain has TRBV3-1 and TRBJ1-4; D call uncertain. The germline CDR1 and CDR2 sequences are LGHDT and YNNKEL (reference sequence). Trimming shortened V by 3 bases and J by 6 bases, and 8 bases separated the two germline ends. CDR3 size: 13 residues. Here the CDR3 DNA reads TGTGCCAGCAGCCAGATGCAGGATGAAAAACTGTTTTTT. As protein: CASSQMQDEKLFF.

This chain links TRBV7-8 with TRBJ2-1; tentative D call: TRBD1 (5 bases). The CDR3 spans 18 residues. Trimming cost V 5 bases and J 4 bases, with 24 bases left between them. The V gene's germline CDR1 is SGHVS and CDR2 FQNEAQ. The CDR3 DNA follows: TGTGCCAGCAGCGTGCGTACAGGTGCCTGGGTAGGGTACAATGAGCAGTTCTTC. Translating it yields CASSVRTGAWVGYNEQFF.

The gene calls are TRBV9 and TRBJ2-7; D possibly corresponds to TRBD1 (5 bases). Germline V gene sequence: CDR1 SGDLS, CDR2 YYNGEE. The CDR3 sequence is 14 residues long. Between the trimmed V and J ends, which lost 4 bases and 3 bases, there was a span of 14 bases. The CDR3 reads CASSQHTGDYEQYF. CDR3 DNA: TGTGCCAGCAGCCAGCATACAGGAGACTACGAGCAGTACTTC.